These 30 T cell receptor beta chains were all obtained from the same sample, sequenced in a study of T-cell reconstitution after alpha-beta-depleted transplantation in children. The TCRbeta library was prepared with unique molecular identifiers. TCRdb called the PCR reads again in MiXCR, with one record for every CDR3 protein. The repertoire has approximately 590,000 distinct CDR3 sequences, 10% of them found once; the top ten carry less than 4.5%. Source: PBMCs from the stem cell graft donor, taken from the stem cell graft. The source is a human donor who donated a stem cell graft to a child with acute myeloid leukemia.

This clonotype came up a few times. V and J are TRBV6-1 and TRBJ2-3; 13 bases match TRBD2. The junction had 15 bases not matched to a gene; V was cut back by 8 bases and J by 4 bases. Germline V gene data show CDR1 as MNHNS and CDR2 as SASEGT. The CDR3 consists of 18 residues. Written as DNA, the CDR3 is TGTGCCAGCTCTCGGACTAGCGGGAGAGTTTTGGGCTCAGATACGCAGTATTTT. Protein: CASSRTSGRVLGSDTQYF.

This clonotype appeared a few times. The CDR3 protein is CSAGRLRLAVYNEQFF. CDR3 coding DNA: TGCAGTGCTGGGAGGCTAAGACTAGCGGTGTACAATGAGCAGTTCTTC. This chain uses TRBV20-1 with TRBJ2-1, with 9 bases lining up with TRBD2. V trimming: 5 bases; J trimming: 4 bases; junction bases outside the gene matches: 12. The CDR3 has 16 residues. Germline V gives CDR1 DFQATT, CDR2 SNEGSKA (reference sequence).

The chain uses TRBV6-5 and TRBJ1-5, with D possibly being TRBD1 (5 bases). Germline loops: CDR1 MNHEY, CDR2 SVGAGI. The CDR3 has 14 residues. V dropped 2 bases and J dropped 0 bases, with 5 bases sitting between them. CDR3 sequence: CASSYRGSNQPQHF. CDR3 nucleotide sequence: TGTGCCAGCAGTTACAGGGGTAGCAATCAGCCCCAGCATTTT.

This clonotype was detected many times. J is TRBJ1-2 and V is TRBV5-1; the D is unclear. CDR1 and CDR2 (germline): SGHRS, YFSETQ. V was pared by 5 bases and J by 0 bases, with 17 bases between. The CDR3 consists of 16 residues. The CDR3 sequence: CASRFNYSPPNYGYTF. DNA for the CDR3: TGCGCCAGCAGGTTCAATTACAGCCCACCTAACTATGGCTACACCTTC.

V usage is TRBV11-1 and J usage is TRBJ2-5; 8 positions match TRBD2. The trim removed 2 bases at V and 5 bases at J, leaving 19 bases unmatched. There are 19 residues in the CDR3. Germline V gives CDR1 SGHAT, CDR2 FQDESV (reference sequence). The CDR3 region is CASSLYPSPNLVAGETQYF. The CDR3 DNA follows: TGTGCCAGCAGCTTATACCCCTCCCCAAATCTGGTAGCGGGGGAGACCCAGTACTTC.

CDR3 in amino acids: CASTQTVREQYF. CDR3 sequence (DNA): TGTGCCAGCACCCAAACCGTGCGGGAGCAGTACTTC. V and J are TRBV6-2 or TRBV6-3 and TRBJ2-7; no reliable D call. Germline V CDR1 and CDR2: MNHEY, SVGEGT. V shed 7 bases and J shed 7 bases, with 14 bases lying between them. The CDR3 is 12 amino acids.

The sample holds a few counts of this clonotype. The V and J genes are TRBV5-1 and TRBJ2-1; 13 bases match TRBD2. The CDR3 is 20 amino acids. CDR1 is SGHRS, CDR2 YFSETQ, per germline. Trimming cost V 0 bases and J 0 bases; bases outside gene matches: 9. For the CDR3, the DNA is TGCGCCAGCAGCTTGGCCGGGGGGACTAGCGGGGACAGCTCCTACAATGAGCAGTTCTTC. This encodes CASSLAGGTSGDSSYNEQFF.

This clonotype was detected a few times. The V gene is TRBV7-3, the J gene TRBJ2-1; no firm D call. Germline loops: CDR1 SGHTA, CDR2 FQGTGA. The length of the CDR3 is 13 residues. V was trimmed by 5 bases and J by 8 bases, leaving 13 bases between them. The CDR3 nucleotides read TGTGCCAGCAGCCAGAGTTCCTTCCATGAGCAGTTCTTC. It yields the protein CASSQSSFHEQFF.

The chain has TRBV2 and TRBJ2-7; 10 positions agree with TRBD2. The germline V gene has CDR1 SNHLY and CDR2 FYNNEI. The CDR3 length is 13 residues. Unmatched junction bases numbered 4, after V lost 6 bases and J lost 5 bases. As DNA, the CDR3 is TGTGCCAGCAGAACTAGCGGGAAAAACGAGCAGTACTTC. It translates to CASRTSGKNEQYF.

There are many counts of this clonotype. This chain connects TRBV20-1 to TRBJ2-7; 8 bases match TRBD2. Germline lookup yields CDR1 DFQATT and CDR2 SNEGSKA (reference sequence). The CDR3 consists of 14 residues. The J segment lost 4 bases and the V segment lost 6 bases, leaving 11 bases of the junction unmatched. CDR3 bases: TGCAGTGCCATTCTTGGTTTAGCGGGGTACGAGCAGTACTTC. Protein: CSAILGLAGYEQYF.

The sample holds many counts of this clonotype. The J gene is TRBJ2-1, the V gene TRBV27; 9 bases agree with TRBD2. The length of the CDR3 is 16 residues. V dropped 5 bases and J dropped 6; count of bases not matched to a gene: 11. From germline, CDR1 is MNHEY and CDR2 SMNVEV (reference sequence). The CDR3 bases are TGTGCCAGCAGTCCCGGGCTATCAGCGGGAGGCAATGAGCAGTTCTTC. Translating it yields CASSPGLSAGGNEQFF.

The chain has TRBV7-9 and TRBJ2-3; D remains unclear. Trimming removed 4 bases at V and 7 bases at J, with 24 bases between. Germline loops: CDR1 SEHNR, CDR2 FQNEAQ (reference sequence). The CDR3 spans 17 residues. The CDR3 here is CASSSTFEETPPHTQYF. CDR3 sequence (DNA): TGTGCCAGCAGCTCCACTTTCGAGGAGACCCCACCGCATACGCAGTATTTT.

This clonotype has a handful of counts. The rearrangement links TRBV12-3 or TRBV12-4 to TRBJ2-7, with D perhaps matching TRBD1 (6 bases). The V gene lost 3 bases and the J gene lost 2 bases, with 11 bases spanning the gap. There are 14 residues in the CDR3. The CDR3 DNA sequence: TGTGCCAGCAGTTTGTCAGGGGAAGCCTACGAGCAGTACTTC. This sequence encodes CASSLSGEAYEQYF.

This clonotype was picked up many times. The chain has TRBV29-1 and TRBJ2-3, with unresolved D. The V end was cut by 1 base, the J end by 8 bases, with 4 bases between. The CDR3 loop spans 10 amino acids. Germline V gene data show CDR1 as SQVTM and CDR2 as ANQGSEA. The CDR3 reads CSVEGGTQYF. DNA of the CDR3: TGCAGCGTTGAAGGAGGTACGCAGTATTTT.

This clonotype was counted a few times. The V gene is TRBV27, the J gene TRBJ2-1; possible D gene TRBD1, 5 bases. V was shortened by 2 bases and J by 13 bases, with 9 bases between the two germline ends. CDR3 size: 11 residues. Germline CDR1 MNHEY, CDR2 SMNVEV (reference sequence). In DNA, the CDR3 is TGTGCCAGCAGTTTAACAGGACACCAGTTCTTC. Its protein is CASSLTGHQFF.

This clonotype was seen a few times. CDR3 nucleotides: TGCAGTGCTAGGTCAGGCTTTACTATTAACATTCAGTACTTC. As protein: CSARSGFTINIQYF. The chain has TRBV20-1 and TRBJ2-4; D gene ambiguous. The CDR3 has 14 residues. V was trimmed by 3 bases and J by 7 bases, leaving 16 bases between them. The germline gives CDR1 DFQATT, CDR2 SNEGSKA (reference sequence).

This clonotype was detected a few times. The chain employs TRBV6-1 and TRBJ1-1; D not resolved. V was pared by 8 bases and J by 3 bases, with 16 bases between. The CDR3 has 14 amino acids. Germline assignment: CDR1 MNHNS and CDR2 SASEGT. Here the CDR3 DNA reads TGTGCCAGCTCAGCCGGGCCCCAGGACACTGAAGCTTTCTTT. Protein: CASSAGPQDTEAFF.

This clonotype showed up just a few times. V is TRBV15 and J is TRBJ1-1, with D unclear. The CDR3 covers 14 residues. V was shortened by 2 bases and J by 0 bases, with 7 bases between the two germline ends. Per the germline V gene, CDR1 is LNHNV and CDR2 is YYDKDF (reference sequence). CDR3 bases: TGTGCCACCAGCAGACAAGGAATGAACACTGAAGCTTTCTTT. This encodes CATSRQGMNTEAFF. Filled out from reference TRBV15 and TRBJ1-1, the complete variable domain reads DAMVIQNPRYQVTQFGKPVTLSCSQTLNHNVMYWYQQKSSQAPKLLFHYYDKDFNNEADTPDNFQSRRPNTSFCFLDIRSPGLGDTAMYLCATSRQGMNTEAFFGQGTRLTVV.

V and J are TRBV12-3 or TRBV12-4 and TRBJ2-1; 12 positions agree with TRBD2. V was pared by 7 bases and J by 2 bases, with 12 bases of the junction left unmatched. CDR3 length equals 18 residues. CDR3 in amino acids: CASTNEGPSGRAYNEQFF. The CDR3, as DNA: TGTGCCAGCACCAACGAAGGTCCTAGCGGGAGGGCCTACAATGAGCAGTTCTTC.

This clonotype was observed a few times. CDR3 sequence: CAWRPWGPWGAKNIQYF. Here the CDR3 DNA reads TGTGCCTGGAGACCTTGGGGACCGTGGGGAGCCAAAAACATTCAGTACTTC. The chain employs TRBV30 and TRBJ2-4, with D perhaps given as TRBD1 or TRBD2 (5 bases each). Trimming took off 3 bases at V and 0 bases at J, with 18 bases between the two ends. The CDR3 totals 17 residues. CDR1 is GTSNPN and CDR2 is SVGIG in the germline V gene (reference sequence).

This clonotype was detected only a few times. This rearrangement joins TRBV15 to TRBJ2-6, with D unclear. Trimming shortened V by 3 bases and J by 0 bases, and 3 bases separated the two germline ends. Germline CDR1 is LNHNV and CDR2 is YYDKDF (reference sequence). The CDR3 is 14 residues long. The CDR3 coding sequence is TGTGCCACCAGCAGGCCCTCTGGGGCCAACGTCCTGACTTTC. Its protein product is CATSRPSGANVLTF.

This clonotype was counted between two and nine times. V is TRBV4-3 and J is TRBJ1-1, with a tentative D call TRBD1 (6 bases). This CDR3 has 17 amino acids. The germline V gene encodes CDR1 LGHNA and CDR2 YSLEER. Trimming left V 1 base short and J 7 bases short, with 22 bases between. CDR3 coding DNA: TGCGCCAGCAGCCAAGCATCCCCGGCTGGGGGCGTCGGTGAAGCTTTCTTT. Its protein is CASSQASPAGGVGEAFF.

There are a few counts of this clonotype. This sequence joins TRBV7-3 and TRBJ2-1, with 12 bases fitting TRBD2. Germline V gene lookup returns CDR1 SGHTA and CDR2 FQGTGA. With 5 bases clipped from V and 0 bases from J, the junction kept 8 bases outside the gene matches. The CDR3 loop spans 18 amino acids. The CDR3 nucleotides are TGTGCCAGCAGCCAAGGACTAGCGGGATCGAGCTCCTACAATGAGCAGTTCTTC. It codes for CASSQGLAGSSSYNEQFF.

This clonotype has a handful of counts. The chain combines TRBV5-4 with TRBJ2-1, with D possibly being TRBD1 or TRBD2 (5 bases each). The V end lost 9 bases, the J end lost 3 bases, and 19 bases lay between the germline ends. The CDR3 length is 15 residues. Germline V gene sequence: CDR1 SGHNT, CDR2 YYREEE (reference sequence). As DNA, the CDR3 is TGTGCCACGTATGACAGTGAGGGTTTCTACAATGAGCAGTTCTTC. Protein product: CATYDSEGFYNEQFF.

The chain combines TRBV30 with TRBJ2-5, with TRBD2 matching 12 bases. The V and J ends lost 1 base and 5 bases, in that order; junction bases with no gene match: 8. Germline values: CDR1 GTSNPN, CDR2 SVGIG (reference sequence). The CDR3 spans 16 residues. The CDR3 nucleotides are TGTGCCTGGAGTGGGAGACTAGCGGGAGCGAGGGAGACCCAGTACTTC. Translated: CAWSGRLAGARETQYF. The full variable domain, completed using reference TRBV30 and TRBJ2-5, is SQTIHQWPATLVQPVGSPLSLECTVEGTSNPNLYWYRQAAGRGLQLLFYSVGIGQISSEVPQNLSASRPQDRQFILSSKKLLLSDSGFYLCAWSGRLAGARETQYFGPGTRLLVL.

CDR3 DNA sequence: TGCAGCGTGCTTCTAGGAACCGGGGAGCTGTTTTTT. Translation gives CSVLLGTGELFF. V usage is TRBV29-1 and J usage is TRBJ2-2; D ambiguous. The CDR3 consists of 12 residues. Germline V gene lookup returns CDR1 SQVTM and CDR2 ANQGSEA. Trimming removed 6 bases from V and 5 bases from J, with 10 bases in between.

This clonotype came up many times. The J gene is TRBJ1-3, the V gene TRBV29-1, with unresolved D. Germline CDR1 is SQVTM and CDR2 is ANQGSEA. The CDR3 extends over 12 amino acids. The V end was cut by 7 bases, the J end by 4 bases, with 11 bases between. CDR3 residues: CSAVIPGNTIYF. Written as DNA, the CDR3 is TGCAGCGCCGTGATACCGGGAAACACCATATATTTT.

This clonotype appeared many times. The rearrangement links TRBV6-5 to TRBJ2-7; 10 bases map to TRBD2. This CDR3 contains 16 residues. From germline, CDR1 is MNHEY and CDR2 SVGAGI. J lost 6 bases, V lost 4 bases, and 12 bases had no gene match. CDR3 nucleotides: TGTGCCAGCAGTTCGACCCGACTAGCGGGCGTACGCGAGCAGTACTTC. Its translation: CASSSTRLAGVREQYF.

The chain has TRBV5-5 and TRBJ2-7; D may be TRBD1 (5 bases). The V and J ends lost 8 bases and 1 base respectively, with 13 bases between them. Germline-derived CDR1 and CDR2 are SGHKS and YYEKEE (reference sequence). This CDR3 spans 13 amino acids. The CDR3 loop is CASTLDISYEQYF. CDR3 bases: TGTGCCAGTACCTTGGACATATCCTACGAGCAGTACTTC. The complete variable domain, with remaining parts taken from reference TRBV5-5 and TRBJ2-7, reads DAGVTQSPTHLIKTRGQQVTLRCSPISGHKSVSWYQQVLGQGPQFIFQYYEKEERGRGNFPDRFSARQFPNYSSELNVNALLLGDSALYLCASTLDISYEQYFGPGTRLTVT.

This clonotype was observed a few times. The genes are TRBV28 and TRBJ2-7; tentatively, D is TRBD1 (5 bases). V lost 5 bases to trimming and J lost 2 bases, with 10 bases between them. The germline V gene has CDR1 MDHEN and CDR2 SYDVKM. This CDR3 has 13 amino acids. CDR3 DNA sequence: TGTGCCAGCAGTCCCGACAGTCCCTACGAGCAGTACTTC. Residues: CASSPDSPYEQYF.